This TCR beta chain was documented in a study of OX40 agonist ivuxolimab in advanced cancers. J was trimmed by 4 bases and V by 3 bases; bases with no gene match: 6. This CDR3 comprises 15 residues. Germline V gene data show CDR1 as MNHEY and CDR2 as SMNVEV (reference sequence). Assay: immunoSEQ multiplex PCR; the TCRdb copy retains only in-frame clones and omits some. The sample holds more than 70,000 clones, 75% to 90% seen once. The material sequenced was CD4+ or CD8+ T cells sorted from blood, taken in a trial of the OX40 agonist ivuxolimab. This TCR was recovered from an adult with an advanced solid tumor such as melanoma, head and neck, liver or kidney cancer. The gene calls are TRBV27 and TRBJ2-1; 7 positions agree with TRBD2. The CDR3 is CASSFGLAVYNEQFF. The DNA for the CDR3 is TGTGCCAGCAGTTTCGGGCTAGCGGTGTACAATGAGCAGTTCTTC.